The rows below give T cell receptor beta chains drawn from one sample of a study of blood T cell repertoires in COVID-19. Libraries were prepared by immunoSEQ multiplex PCR; TCRdb keeps only in-frame clonotypes and omits some of them. The table lists around 150,000 clones, roughly 81% of them singletons, with roughly 8% in the top ten. The sequenced sample consisted of peripheral blood. Receptors originate from a woman aged 55-70 years with COVID-19, enrolled during active disease. Both conserved end residues are part of each CDR3. Fields, in order: clone size, D gene, J gene, V gene, CDR3 DNA, CDR3 protein. D genes are given only for firm matches. A row's size may be missing; if present it is once, few, many or a size class.

clone size: NA; D gene: NA; J gene: TRBJ1-5; V gene: TRBV3-1/TRBV3-2; CDR3 DNA: TGTGCCAGCAGCCAGGGCGTCGGTGGTCAGCCCCAGCATTTT; CDR3 protein: CASSQGVGGQPQHF
clone size: NA; D gene: NA; J gene: TRBJ2-1; V gene: TRBV7-3; CDR3 DNA: TGTGCCAGCAGCCAGACTACTTCGAACAAGAATGAGCAGTTCTTC; CDR3 protein: CASSQTTSNKNEQFF
clone size: NA; D gene: NA; J gene: TRBJ2-7; V gene: TRBV3-1/TRBV3-2; CDR3 DNA: TGTGCCAGCAGCCAAGGAGGTGGTTACGAGCAGTACTTC; CDR3 protein: CASSQGGGYEQYF
clone size: NA; D gene: NA; J gene: TRBJ1-5; V gene: TRBV2; CDR3 DNA: TGTGCCAGCACCCTCGAGGGTGGGTACAATCAGCCCCAGCATTTT; CDR3 protein: CASTLEGGYNQPQHF
clone size: NA; D gene: NA; J gene: TRBJ1-1; V gene: TRBV18; CDR3 DNA: TGTGCCAGCTCACCACTTGACAGGATGAACACTGAAGCTTTCTTT; CDR3 protein: CASSPLDRMNTEAFF
clone size: NA; D gene: NA; J gene: TRBJ1-6; V gene: TRBV5-1; CDR3 DNA: TGCGCCAGCAGCCTAGATAGCTCCTATAATTCACCCCTCCACTTT; CDR3 protein: CASSLDSSYNSPLHF
clone size: NA; D gene: TRBD1; J gene: TRBJ1-2; V gene: TRBV11-2; CDR3 DNA: TGTGCCAGCAGCGTCAGGGGGCTTCGAGGCTACACCTTC; CDR3 protein: CASSVRGLRGYTF
clone size: NA; D gene: TRBD1; J gene: TRBJ2-2; V gene: TRBV29-1; CDR3 DNA: TGCAGCGTTAAGGGGGCGAGAACCGGGGAGCTGTTTTTT; CDR3 protein: CSVKGARTGELFF
clone size: NA; D gene: NA; J gene: TRBJ1-2; V gene: TRBV25-1; CDR3 DNA: TGTGCCAGCAGTGAAAGCCGTTCAGGCACTAACTATGGCTACACCTTC; CDR3 protein: CASSESRSGTNYGYTF
clone size: NA; D gene: TRBD1; J gene: TRBJ1-2; V gene: TRBV5-1; CDR3 DNA: TGCGCCAGCAGCTTCTCACAGGGGGAATTTGGCTACACCTTC; CDR3 protein: CASSFSQGEFGYTF
clone size: NA; D gene: NA; J gene: TRBJ2-2; V gene: TRBV6-5; CDR3 DNA: TGTGCCAGCGTTGCGTCCGGGGAGCTGTTTTTT; CDR3 protein: CASVASGELFF
clone size: NA; D gene: NA; J gene: TRBJ1-1; V gene: TRBV6-1; CDR3 DNA: TGTGCCAGCAGTGAAGCCGTTGGGGGGAGTGAAGCTTTCTTT; CDR3 protein: CASSEAVGGSEAFF
clone size: once; D gene: TRBD1; J gene: TRBJ1-1; V gene: TRBV6-5; CDR3 DNA: TGTGCCAGCAGTTTCCGACAGGGGGCATCGAACACTGAAGCTTTCTTT; CDR3 protein: CASSFRQGASNTEAFF
clone size: NA; D gene: NA; J gene: TRBJ2-3; V gene: TRBV6-2/TRBV6-3; CDR3 DNA: TGTGCCAGCATCCCGTCAGGGAATCAGTTTTCTGGGCAGTATTTT; CDR3 protein: CASIPSGNQFSGQYF
clone size: few; D gene: TRBD2; J gene: TRBJ2-7; V gene: TRBV5-1; CDR3 DNA: TGCGCCAGCAGCTTAGCGGGAGCCCGGTACGAGCAGTACTTC; CDR3 protein: CASSLAGARYEQYF
clone size: NA; D gene: NA; J gene: TRBJ1-2; V gene: TRBV5-6; CDR3 DNA: TGTGCCAGCACCCCCTGGCGGCACCTCGGCCCAAACTATGGCTACACCTTC; CDR3 protein: CASTPWRHLGPNYGYTF
clone size: NA; D gene: TRBD2; J gene: TRBJ2-1; V gene: TRBV5-4; CDR3 DNA: TGTGCCAGCAGCGCCGGGACTAGCGGGGGGTTCTCCTACAATGAGCAGTTCTTC; CDR3 protein: CASSAGTSGGFSYNEQFF
clone size: few; D gene: TRBD2; J gene: TRBJ2-1; V gene: TRBV10-3; CDR3 DNA: TGTGCCATCAAACCTAGCGGGAGAAGGACCTACAATGAGCAGTTCTTC; CDR3 protein: CAIKPSGRRTYNEQFF
clone size: NA; D gene: NA; J gene: TRBJ1-6; V gene: TRBV6-5; CDR3 DNA: TGTGCCAGCACCTTGGACAGTCAGGGAAATTCACCCCTCCACTTT; CDR3 protein: CASTLDSQGNSPLHF
clone size: NA; D gene: NA; J gene: TRBJ2-2; V gene: TRBV2; CDR3 DNA: TGTGCCAGCATTAACCAGGGCCCCGGGGAGCTGTTTTTT; CDR3 protein: CASINQGPGELFF
clone size: NA; D gene: TRBD2; J gene: TRBJ2-3; V gene: TRBV7-2; CDR3 DNA: TGTGCCAGCAGCTTAAGTAGCGGGGGGGCAGGAGATACGCAGTATTTT; CDR3 protein: CASSLSSGGAGDTQYF
clone size: NA; D gene: NA; J gene: TRBJ1-2; V gene: TRBV2; CDR3 DNA: TGTGCCAGCAGGATTATGGGGGGGTCTAACTATGGCTACACCTTC; CDR3 protein: CASRIMGGSNYGYTF
clone size: few; D gene: NA; J gene: TRBJ2-1; V gene: TRBV15; CDR3 DNA: TGTGCCACCGGACCGGACACTAACTACAATGAGCAGTTCTTC; CDR3 protein: CATGPDTNYNEQFF
clone size: NA; D gene: TRBD1; J gene: TRBJ2-7; V gene: TRBV4-1; CDR3 DNA: TGCGCCAGCAGCCCTAGAGGACAGGGTTCCTACGAGCAGTACTTC; CDR3 protein: CASSPRGQGSYEQYF
clone size: NA; D gene: NA; J gene: TRBJ1-1; V gene: TRBV3-1/TRBV3-2; CDR3 DNA: TGTGCCAGCAGCCAAGATCTTCGACTTATGAACACTGAAGCTTTCTTT; CDR3 protein: CASSQDLRLMNTEAFF
clone size: NA; D gene: NA; J gene: TRBJ2-2; V gene: TRBV5-1; CDR3 DNA: TGCGCCAGCAGCTTGGCCGAAAGCAACACCGGGGAGCTGTTTTTT; CDR3 protein: CASSLAESNTGELFF
clone size: NA; D gene: TRBD1; J gene: TRBJ1-1; V gene: TRBV3-1/TRBV3-2; CDR3 DNA: TGTGCCAGCAGCTTCCGGACAGGGAACGCCATGAACACTGAAGCTTTCTTT; CDR3 protein: CASSFRTGNAMNTEAFF
clone size: NA; D gene: NA; J gene: TRBJ1-5; V gene: TRBV2; CDR3 DNA: TGTGCCAGCAGTGGACAAGAGTCCCGCAAAAAGCCCCAGCATTTT; CDR3 protein: CASSGQESRKKPQHF
clone size: once; D gene: TRBD2; J gene: TRBJ2-1; V gene: TRBV4-2; CDR3 DNA: TGTGCCAGCAGCCAAGATGAAGGGTGGCGGGGGGTCAACAATGAGCAGTTCTTC; CDR3 protein: CASSQDEGWRGVNNEQFF
clone size: NA; D gene: NA; J gene: TRBJ1-1; V gene: TRBV21-1; CDR3 DNA: TGTGCCAGCAGCAAAGTGGCAGACAGGAACACTGAAGCTTTCTTT; CDR3 protein: CASSKVADRNTEAFF
clone size: NA; D gene: NA; J gene: TRBJ1-1; V gene: TRBV10-3; CDR3 DNA: TGTGCCATCAGTGAGCCGAACGGGGGACGCACTGAAGCTTTCTTT; CDR3 protein: CAISEPNGGRTEAFF
clone size: NA; D gene: TRBD1; J gene: TRBJ1-1; V gene: TRBV5-1; CDR3 DNA: TGCGCCAGCGGGGGACAGTTAGGGACTGAAGCTTTCTTT; CDR3 protein: CASGGQLGTEAFF
clone size: NA; D gene: TRBD1; J gene: TRBJ1-2; V gene: TRBV2; CDR3 DNA: TGTGCCAGCAGGACAGGGGGAGGTGGCTACACCTTC; CDR3 protein: CASRTGGGGYTF
clone size: NA; D gene: NA; J gene: TRBJ2-7; V gene: TRBV12-5; CDR3 DNA: TGTGCTAGTGGTTCCCCGACTAGTTCGGTCTACGAGCAGTACTTC; CDR3 protein: CASGSPTSSVYEQYF
clone size: once; D gene: NA; J gene: TRBJ2-3; V gene: TRBV18; CDR3 DNA: TGTGCCAGCTCATCTCTAGCGATCGGGACAGATACGCAGTATTTT; CDR3 protein: CASSSLAIGTDTQYF
clone size: NA; D gene: TRBD2; J gene: TRBJ2-5; V gene: TRBV2; CDR3 DNA: TGTGCCAGCAGTGGCTTAACGGGAGGGGTAAAAAAAGAGACCCAGTACTTC; CDR3 protein: CASSGLTGGVKKETQYF
clone size: NA; D gene: NA; J gene: TRBJ1-1; V gene: TRBV7-9; CDR3 DNA: TGTGCCAGCAGCCCCCTTCTAGGGGGAGAGACTGAAGCTTTCTTT; CDR3 protein: CASSPLLGGETEAFF
clone size: NA; D gene: NA; J gene: TRBJ2-3; V gene: TRBV15; CDR3 DNA: TGTGCCACCAGCCTGGAGATGAGCACAGATACGCAGTATTTT; CDR3 protein: CATSLEMSTDTQYF
clone size: NA; D gene: NA; J gene: TRBJ2-3; V gene: TRBV4-1; CDR3 DNA: TGCGCCAGCAGCCAGGACTATAGACTTTCCCTGGATACGCAGTATTTT; CDR3 protein: CASSQDYRLSLDTQYF
clone size: NA; D gene: NA; J gene: TRBJ1-5; V gene: TRBV12-5; CDR3 DNA: TGTGCTAGCGAGCCGGGACAACTTAGCAATCAGCCCCAGCATTTT; CDR3 protein: CASEPGQLSNQPQHF
clone size: NA; D gene: NA; J gene: TRBJ1-2; V gene: TRBV25-1; CDR3 DNA: TGTGCCACCCGAGACAGGCTAGATGGCTACACCTTC; CDR3 protein: CATRDRLDGYTF
clone size: NA; D gene: TRBD2; J gene: TRBJ2-1; V gene: TRBV18; CDR3 DNA: TGTGCCAGCTCACGGAGTGCACTAGCGGGGGGATATGAGCAGTTCTTC; CDR3 protein: CASSRSALAGGYEQFF
clone size: once; D gene: NA; J gene: TRBJ2-5; V gene: TRBV5-1; CDR3 DNA: TGCGCCAGCAGCTTGCGACAGCCCCAAGAGACCCAGTACTTC; CDR3 protein: CASSLRQPQETQYF
clone size: NA; D gene: NA; J gene: TRBJ1-1; V gene: TRBV18; CDR3 DNA: TGTGCCAGCTCAGCTACAGCGAACACTGAAGCTTTCTTT; CDR3 protein: CASSATANTEAFF
clone size: NA; D gene: TRBD1; J gene: TRBJ1-1; V gene: TRBV6-5; CDR3 DNA: TGTGCCACCTGCCGGGACAGGTGTCGGAACACTGAAGCTTTCTTT; CDR3 protein: CATCRDRCRNTEAFF
clone size: many; D gene: NA; J gene: TRBJ2-7; V gene: TRBV29-1; CDR3 DNA: TGCAGCGTTGAGATAGGGGGTGGATCGTTCGAGCAGTACTTC; CDR3 protein: CSVEIGGGSFEQYF
clone size: NA; D gene: TRBD1; J gene: TRBJ1-2; V gene: TRBV3-1/TRBV3-2; CDR3 DNA: TGTGCCAGCAGCCAGATCAACACAGGGGGCGGTAGTGGCTACACCTTC; CDR3 protein: CASSQINTGGGSGYTF
clone size: once; D gene: TRBD1; J gene: TRBJ1-6; V gene: TRBV27; CDR3 DNA: TGTGCCAGCAGTAGGACAGGAGCTAATTCACCCCTCCACTTT; CDR3 protein: CASSRTGANSPLHF
clone size: NA; D gene: TRBD1; J gene: TRBJ2-2; V gene: TRBV6-1; CDR3 DNA: TGTGCCAGCAGTGATGGACAGGGTTGGACCGGGGAGCTGTTTTTT; CDR3 protein: CASSDGQGWTGELFF
clone size: NA; D gene: NA; J gene: TRBJ1-2; V gene: TRBV29-1; CDR3 DNA: TGCAGCGCCCGACAGGAGTATGGCTACACCTTC; CDR3 protein: CSARQEYGYTF
clone size: NA; D gene: TRBD1; J gene: TRBJ1-6; V gene: TRBV5-1; CDR3 DNA: TGCGCCAGCCGCCCGACAGGGAATAATTCACCCCTCCACTTT; CDR3 protein: CASRPTGNNSPLHF
clone size: NA; D gene: TRBD1; J gene: TRBJ2-3; V gene: TRBV5-1; CDR3 DNA: TGCGCCAGCAGCGGGACAGGGGCCACAGATACGCAGTATTTT; CDR3 protein: CASSGTGATDTQYF
clone size: NA; D gene: TRBD1; J gene: TRBJ2-1; V gene: TRBV5-1; CDR3 DNA: TGCGCCAGCAGTAGGGGACAGAGCTCCTACAATGAGCAGTTCTTC; CDR3 protein: CASSRGQSSYNEQFF
clone size: NA; D gene: NA; J gene: TRBJ1-5; V gene: TRBV2; CDR3 DNA: TGTGCCAGCAGTGAAAAGGGGTTCAATAATCAGCCCCAGCATTTT; CDR3 protein: CASSEKGFNNQPQHF
clone size: NA; D gene: NA; J gene: TRBJ2-1; V gene: TRBV10-1; CDR3 DNA: TGCGCCAGCAGTCCCCAGTCGGGGTACAATGAGCAGTTCTTC; CDR3 protein: CASSPQSGYNEQFF
clone size: NA; D gene: NA; J gene: TRBJ1-4; V gene: TRBV14; CDR3 DNA: TGTGCCAGCAGCGAAACAAGGGGGATCGGTGAAAAACTGTTTTTT; CDR3 protein: CASSETRGIGEKLFF
clone size: NA; D gene: TRBD1; J gene: TRBJ2-2; V gene: TRBV24-1; CDR3 DNA: TGTGCCACCAGTGATCCGGGACAGCAAAACACCGGGGAGCTGTTTTTT; CDR3 protein: CATSDPGQQNTGELFF
clone size: NA; D gene: NA; J gene: TRBJ2-5; V gene: TRBV6-5; CDR3 DNA: TGTGCCAGCAGCCCACCCGGACAGTTGGGGGAGACCCAGTACTTC; CDR3 protein: CASSPPGQLGETQYF
clone size: NA; D gene: NA; J gene: TRBJ1-1; V gene: TRBV10-1; CDR3 DNA: TGCGCCAGCAGTGAGTCGGAGGGTGCCCCACGGGCTTTCTTT; CDR3 protein: CASSESEGAPRAFF